Sequencing of this TCR beta chain was carried out in a study of T cell repertoires in cytomegalovirus infection (dated by TCRdb to between 2018 and 2020). Regarding the study in general: The HLA type of each donor mattered for the analysis, because public TCR beta signatures pointed to carriage of CMV infection along with the matching HLA type. Beyond this particular receptor, the publication reports: In both this cohort and an independent cohort of 352 donors, the cumulative frequency of public TCR beta family members distinguished carriers of CMV infection plus the relevant HLA type. The ex vivo response was dominated by HLA-C-restricted CMV-specific TCR beta clonotypes, which also provided the single most frequent clonotype in two of eight donors.

Sequencer: Illumina HiSeq 1500. TCRdb reanalyzed the raw reads on its own, using fastp at Q25 for trimming and MiXCR for clone calling, and kept in-frame beta chains. Rows merge per CDR3 protein into single entries with the most common DNA and genes. Across this sample there are 80,000 to 130,000 distinct CDR3 sequences, with more than 20% seen only once. The ten largest clones take up about two fifths of the sample. Trimming costs V 2 bases and J 4 bases, and their ends lie 5 bases apart. From the cysteine up to the phenylalanine, the CDR3 has a length of 12 residues. Kept here is only the CDR3 DNA, which spans 36 bases and is read in frame from base 1. CDR1 ENHRY and CDR2 SYGVKD were looked up in the germline V gene. This clonotype was detected many times. The antigen it binds to is not known. Base qualities were left out, and no much larger clone turns up one base away.

The clonotype originates from a human donor in good health (CMV status not recorded). Some clones in this sample may be carry-over from other donors' samples. In this chain, TRBV10-3 is recombined with TRBJ2-5; the D segment cannot be called with confidence. Sequencing was performed on CD8+ T cells from PBMCs. The encoded CDR3 is CAISEHGETQYF. The DNA sequence is as follows: TGTGCCATCAGTGAGCATGGAGAGACCCAGTACTTC.